The clone carrying this T cell receptor (beta chain) occurred many times. Antigen unknown. Amplification targeted TCR beta CDR3 regions from RNA transcripts. Carried out on the TCR CDR3, a first-round RT-PCR used the HTBI primer set. TCRdb redid the calling of the multiplex PCR reads with MiXCR, one entry per CDR3 protein. Of 490,000 or so distinct CDR3 sequences in the sample, 15% to 20% were seen once. This sample stems from a study of T cells in Graves' hyperthyroidism and ophthalmopathy. The V and J ends lost 0 bases and 4 bases respectively, with 12 bases between them. Germline V gives CDR1 SGHAT, CDR2 FQNNGV. This CDR3 is built from 15 residues. Study results and limitations: Most clonotypes expanded in the thyroid (above 0.001) were also present in blood.

The gene calls are TRBV11-2 and TRBJ2-5; no firm D call. This receptor was obtained from a woman between 25 and 40 years old with Graves' ophthalmopathy. The specimen was blood. The CDR3 DNA follows: TGTGCCAGCAGCTTAGATGCGCTCCCTGCAGAGACCCAGTACTTC. Translating gives CASSLDALPAETQYF.